One and the same sample provided the 27 T cell receptor beta chains below, sequenced in a study of radiation and T cells in renal cell carcinoma. Stated time point: blood 2 weeks post-SBRT. Indicated treatment: 15 Gy SBRT to primary tumor, nephrectomy 4 weeks later. Produced via immunoSEQ multiplex PCR; TCRdb's table is partial and in-frame only. This sample yields about 130,000 clones, of which around four fifths are seen a single time; under 2.5% belongs to the top ten. The specimen was blood, collected from a patient whose treatment included radiotherapy and nephrectomy. All receptors come from a woman between 55 and 75 years old with renal cell carcinoma.

V is TRBV28 and J is TRBJ1-5; D uncertain. Per germline, CDR1 MDHEN and CDR2 SYDVKM. There are 12 residues in the CDR3. V shed 6 bases and J shed 7 bases, with 10 bases lying between them. The DNA for the CDR3 is TGTGCCAGCAGGCGGGGTGAGCAGCCCCAGCATTTT. It encodes CASRRGEQPQHF. The full variable domain, with the rest looked up from reference TRBV28 and TRBJ1-5, is DVKVTQSSRYLVKRTGEKVFLECVQDMDHENMFWYRQDPGLGLRLIYFSYDVKMKEKGDIPEGYSVSREKKERFSLILESASTNQTSMYLCASRRGEQPQHFGDGTRLSIL.

The rearrangement uses TRBV30 and TRBJ2-3, with 8 nucleotides matching TRBD2. The CDR3 is 14 residues long. From germline, CDR1 is GTSNPN and CDR2 SVGIG (reference sequence). V shed 2 bases and J 7 bases; nucleotides not matched to a gene: 8. This chain's CDR3 is CAWSTSGALHTQYF. The CDR3 coding sequence is TGTGCCTGGAGTACTAGCGGAGCACTCCATACGCAGTATTTT.

The CDR3 here is CASSLARTVNYEQYF. The CDR3 coding sequence is TGCGCCAGCAGCTTGGCCCGGACAGTAAACTACGAGCAGTACTTC. The chain carries TRBV5-1 and TRBJ2-7; a possible D gene is TRBD1 (6 bases). V was pared by 0 bases and J by 3 bases, with 13 bases between. Looked up from germline, CDR1 is SGHRS and CDR2 is YFSETQ. The CDR3 is 15 residues long.

The genes are TRBV6-5 and TRBJ1-6; TRBD1 might be the D (6 bases). Between the trimmed V and J ends, which lost 0 bases and 6 bases, there was a span of 9 bases. Germline V gene lookup returns CDR1 MNHEY and CDR2 SVGAGI. CDR3 length equals 15 residues. The CDR3 protein is CASSYSWTANSPLHF. The CDR3 DNA is TGTGCCAGCAGTTACTCTTGGACAGCTAATTCACCCCTCCACTTT.

This clone was counted only a few times. The chain carries TRBV7-9 and TRBJ1-1; D is unresolved. The CDR3 extends over 15 amino acids. The V end lost 3 bases, the J end lost 6 bases, and 17 bases lay between the germline ends. The V gene's germline CDR1 is SEHNR and CDR2 FQNEAQ (reference sequence). CDR3 sequence reads: CASSFNVLTVSEAFF. The CDR3 coding sequence is TGTGCCAGCAGCTTTAACGTACTAACAGTTTCTGAAGCTTTCTTT.

The genes are TRBV5-4 and TRBJ1-6; 9 positions match TRBD1. CDR1 is SGHNT and CDR2 is YYREEE in the germline V gene (reference sequence). The CDR3 length is 18 residues. Trimming cost V 2 bases and J 5 bases; bases outside gene matches: 11. CDR3 region: CASSFPGQGVANNSPLHF. CDR3 DNA: TGTGCCAGCAGCTTCCCGGGACAGGGAGTCGCGAATAATTCACCCCTCCACTTT.

This clone occurred a few times. This sample also contains other DNA sequences that code for the same CDR3. The chain recombines TRBV9 with TRBJ2-7; D ambiguous. Germline CDR1 is SGDLS and CDR2 is YYNGEE. This CDR3 region has 13 residues. The V gene lost 0 bases and the J gene lost 2 bases, with 6 bases spanning the gap. The CDR3 loop reads CASSVAPTYEQYF. The CDR3 DNA reads TGTGCCAGCAGCGTAGCCCCTACCTACGAGCAGTACTTC.

This chain joins TRBV7-9 and TRBJ1-1; possible D gene TRBD1, 5 bases. This CDR3 has 12 amino acids. Germline CDR1 and CDR2: SEHNR and FQNEAQ (reference sequence). Trimming took off 5 bases at V and 6 bases at J, with 10 bases between the two ends. For the CDR3, the DNA is TGTGCCAGCAGCCTGGACAATGCTGAAGCTTTCTTT. This gives the protein CASSLDNAEAFF. Combining the CDR3 with reference TRBV7-9 and TRBJ1-1 gives the whole variable domain DTGVSQNPRHKITKRGQNVTFRCDPISEHNRLYWYRQTLGQGPEFLTYFQNEAQLEKSRLLSDRFSAERPKGSFSTLEIQRTEQGDSAMYLCASSLDNAEAFFGQGTRLTVV.

This clone is a singleton in its sample. CDR3 residues: CASSIYGGAIYEQYF. The CDR3 region has the DNA TGTGCCAGTAGTATTTATGGCGGGGCCATTTACGAGCAGTACTTC. This chain connects TRBV19 to TRBJ2-7; D might be TRBD2 (6 bases). The CDR3 is 15 residues long. Trimming shortened V by 3 bases and J by 4 bases, and 16 bases separated the two germline ends. Germline V gene data show CDR1 as LNHDA and CDR2 as SQIVND (reference sequence). The whole variable domain, remainder taken from reference TRBV19 and TRBJ2-7, is DGGITQSPKYLFRKEGQNVTLSCEQNLNHDAMYWYRQDPGQGLRLIYYSQIVNDFQKGDIAEGYSVSREKKESFPLTVTSAQKNPTAFYLCASSIYGGAIYEQYFGPGTRLTVT.

This rearrangement joins TRBV28 to TRBJ2-7; D gene unclear. This CDR3 has 10 residues. From germline, CDR1 is MDHEN and CDR2 SYDVKM. Trimming shortened V by 8 bases and J by 2 bases, and 4 bases separated the two germline ends. CDR3: CASATYEQYF. The CDR3, as DNA: TGTGCCAGCGCCACCTACGAGCAGTACTTC.

The V call is TRBV2, the J call TRBJ1-1; D perhaps matches TRBD1 (5 bases). Germline CDR1 reads SNHLY; CDR2 reads FYNNEI. V lost 4 bases and J 6 bases, leaving 9 bases between the germline ends. This CDR3 has 12 residues. This chain's CDR3 is CASSVREAEAFF. The CDR3 region has the DNA TGTGCCAGCAGTGTCAGGGAGGCTGAAGCTTTCTTT.

This clone was detected only a few times. The chain joins TRBV19 to TRBJ1-4; 9 bases line up with TRBD1. V was clipped by 1 base and J by 7 bases; unmatched bases: 7. Germline CDR1 is LNHDA and CDR2 is SQIVND (reference sequence). This CDR3 has 16 residues. The CDR3 spells CASSIVGGQGGEKLFF. CDR3 coding DNA: TGTGCCAGTAGTATAGTCGGGGGACAGGGCGGTGAAAAACTGTTTTTT.

V is TRBV7-3 and J is TRBJ2-2; D gene unclear. The CDR3 length is 14 residues. V gave up 1 base and J gave up 1 base, with 4 bases separating them. Germline V gives CDR1 SGHTA, CDR2 FQGTGA. The CDR3 nucleotides read TGTGCCAGCAGCTTAAACCTGAACACCGGGGAGCTGTTTTTT. This translates into CASSLNLNTGELFF.

This chain links TRBV6-5 with TRBJ1-3; D gene unclear. Trimming shortened V by 0 bases and J by 0 bases, and 6 bases separated the two germline ends. The CDR3 is 15 residues long. CDR1 is MNHEY, CDR2 SVGAGI, per germline. CDR3 in DNA: TGTGCCAGCAGTTACTCGACCAACTCTGGAAACACCATATATTTT. It codes for CASSYSTNSGNTIYF.

In this sample, this clone turned up many times. The J gene is TRBJ1-5, the V gene TRBV6-5; D is uncertain. The V end lost 2 bases, the J end lost 4 bases, and 6 bases lay between the germline ends. The CDR3 runs 13 residues. CDR1 is MNHEY and CDR2 is SVGAGI in the germline V gene. The CDR3 DNA reads TGTGCCAGCAGTTACGCCGGGAATCAGCCCCAGCATTTT. Its translation: CASSYAGNQPQHF.

This clone was recorded a few times. The chain couples TRBV10-3 to TRBJ1-1; 9 nucleotides agree with TRBD1. CDR3 size: 14 residues. Germline CDR1 ENHRY, CDR2 SYGVKD. Trimming cost V 4 bases and J 4 bases; bases outside gene matches: 4. The CDR3 nucleotides read TGTGCCATCAGTGGGACAGGGGAAGGCACTGAAGCTTTCTTT. It codes for CAISGTGEGTEAFF.

CDR3 protein: CASSITGAAEAFF. The DNA for the CDR3 is TGTGCCAGTAGTATTACGGGGGCCGCTGAAGCTTTCTTT. The chain links TRBV19 to TRBJ1-1; maybe TRBD1 (6 bases). The germline V gene encodes CDR1 LNHDA and CDR2 SQIVND (reference sequence). The CDR3 loop spans 13 amino acids. V lost 3 bases and J lost 6, with 11 bases in between.

The chain has TRBV29-1 and TRBJ2-1; D possibly corresponds to TRBD1 (6 bases). The CDR3 loop spans 16 amino acids. Trimming took off 1 base at V and 0 bases at J, with 13 bases between the two ends. The germline V gene has CDR1 SQVTM and CDR2 ANQGSEA. CDR3: CSVEVRTVSSYNEQFF. CDR3 in DNA: TGCAGCGTTGAAGTGAGGACAGTTAGCTCCTACAATGAGCAGTTCTTC.

This rearrangement joins TRBV6-1 to TRBJ2-7; 10 bases fit TRBD1. The germline V gene encodes CDR1 MNHNS and CDR2 SASEGT. Trimming cost V 8 bases and J 2 bases; bases outside gene matches: 9. The CDR3 runs 15 residues. The DNA of the CDR3 is TGTGCCAGCGTGAGGGGGGGGACAGGGGCCTACGAGCAGTACTTC. It specifies CASVRGGTGAYEQYF.

The CDR3 spells CASSLAPNTGELFF. DNA for the CDR3: TGTGCCAGCTCACTGGCCCCGAACACCGGGGAGCTGTTTTTT. The gene calls are TRBV18 and TRBJ2-2; D not resolved. Germline loops: CDR1 KGHSH, CDR2 LQKENI. There are 14 residues in the CDR3. V lost 4 bases and J 0 bases, leaving 6 bases between the germline ends. The variable domain in full, with the rest retrieved from reference TRBV18 and TRBJ2-2, is NAGVMQNPRHLVRRRGQEARLRCSPMKGHSHVYWYRQLPEEGLKFMVYLQKENIIDESGMPKERFSAEFPKEGPSILRIQQVVRGDSAAYFCASSLAPNTGELFFGEGSRLTVL.

The rearrangement links TRBV29-1 to TRBJ2-3, with 9 positions matching TRBD2. The CDR3 runs 15 residues. V lost 7 bases to trimming and J lost 3 bases; unmatched junction nucleotides: 11. Germline-derived CDR1 and CDR2 are SQVTM and ANQGSEA. CDR3 DNA sequence: TGCAGCGGCCGTAGCGGGAGACAAGCAACAGATACGCAGTATTTT. This sequence encodes CSGRSGRQATDTQYF.

The genes are TRBV6-4 and TRBJ2-5; TRBD2 aligns across 13 bases. J lost 2 bases, V lost 7 bases, and 7 bases had no gene match. The CDR3 runs to 16 residues. Germline assignment: CDR1 MRHNA and CDR2 SNTAGT. The CDR3: CASIFPGLAGQETQYF. CDR3 sequence (DNA): TGTGCCAGCATTTTTCCGGGACTAGCGGGGCAAGAGACCCAGTACTTC.

This clone has only one observation. The chain joins TRBV7-9 to TRBJ2-7; 9 bases are a match to TRBD1. The CDR3 spans 16 residues. V trimming: 5 bases; J trimming: 6 bases; junction bases outside the gene matches: 14. Germline V gene data show CDR1 as SEHNR and CDR2 as FQNEAQ (reference sequence). CDR3 loop: CASSPTPGQGEFEQYF. The CDR3 DNA is TGTGCCAGCAGCCCCACCCCGGGACAGGGTGAGTTCGAGCAGTACTTC.

This rearrangement joins TRBV7-9 to TRBJ1-1; D is perhaps TRBD1 (5 bases). Trimming took 2 bases from V and 4 from J, leaving 8 bases between them. Germline V lookup: CDR1 SEHNR, CDR2 FQNEAQ (reference sequence). The CDR3 is 13 residues long. As DNA, the CDR3 is TGTGCCAGCAGCTTAAGGGACGGCACTGAAGCTTTCTTT. It yields the protein CASSLRDGTEAFF.

This clone is large within its sample. The rearrangement uses TRBV11-2 and TRBJ1-1; D might be TRBD1 (5 bases). Trimming removed 4 bases at V and 4 bases at J, with 19 bases between. The CDR3 is made up of 16 amino acids. CDR1 is SGHAT and CDR2 is FQNNGV in the germline V gene. The CDR3 loop reads CASSSFQGVGSTEAFF. The CDR3 DNA is TGTGCCAGCAGCTCCTTCCAGGGTGTCGGGAGCACTGAAGCTTTCTTT. The full variable domain, its missing parts supplied by reference TRBV11-2 and TRBJ1-1, is EAGVAQSPRYKIIEKRQSVAFWCNPISGHATLYWYQQILGQGPKLLIQFQNNGVVDDSQLPKDRFSAERLKGVDSTLKIQPAKLEDSAVYLCASSSFQGVGSTEAFFGQGTRLTVV.

This clone was seen more than once but under ten times. This chain joins TRBV28 and TRBJ2-1; D call uncertain. V lost 6 bases and J 7 bases, leaving 7 bases between the germline ends. The CDR3 length is 11 residues. Germline assignment: CDR1 MDHEN and CDR2 SYDVKM. Written as DNA, the CDR3 is TGTGCCAGCAGCCGAATAAATGAGCAGTTCTTC. Translated, it gives CASSRINEQFF.

The chain is built from TRBV28 and TRBJ2-1; no clear D. From germline, CDR1 is MDHEN and CDR2 SYDVKM. The CDR3 spans 15 residues. V was cut by 5 bases and J by 2 bases, with 13 bases left in between. CDR3: CASSPLLGTYNEQFF. Written as DNA, the CDR3 is TGTGCCAGCAGTCCCCTCCTGGGTACCTACAATGAGCAGTTCTTC. The full variable domain, in which reference TRBV28 and TRBJ2-1 provide the parts outside the CDR3, is DVKVTQSSRYLVKRTGEKVFLECVQDMDHENMFWYRQDPGLGLRLIYFSYDVKMKEKGDIPEGYSVSREKKERFSLILESASTNQTSMYLCASSPLLGTYNEQFFGPGTRLTVL.